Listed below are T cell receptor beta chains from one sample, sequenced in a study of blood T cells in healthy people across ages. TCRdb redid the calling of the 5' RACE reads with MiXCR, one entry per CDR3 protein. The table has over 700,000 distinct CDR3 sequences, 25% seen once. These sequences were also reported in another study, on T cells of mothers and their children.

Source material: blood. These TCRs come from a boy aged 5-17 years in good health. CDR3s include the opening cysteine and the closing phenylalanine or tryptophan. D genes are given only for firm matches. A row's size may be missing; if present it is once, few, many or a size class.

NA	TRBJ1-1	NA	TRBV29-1	CSVLHLEAFF	TGCAGCGTTCTGCACCTTGAAGCTTTCTTT
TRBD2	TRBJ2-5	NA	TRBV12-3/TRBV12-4	CASSSGTSVGTQYF	TGTGCCAGCAGTTCCGGGACTAGCGTTGGGACCCAGTACTTC
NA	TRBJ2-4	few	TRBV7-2	CASSLADRLAKNIQYF	TGTGCCAGCAGCTTAGCGGACAGACTAGCCAAAAACATTCAGTACTTC
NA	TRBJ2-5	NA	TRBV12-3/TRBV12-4	CASSQDAQGFQETQYF	TGTGCCAGCAGCCAAGACGCACAGGGCTTCCAAGAGACCCAGTACTTC
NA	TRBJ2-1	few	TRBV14	CASSQDRRLDQGNEQFF	TGTGCCAGCAGCCAAGATCGTAGACTAGACCAAGGTAATGAGCAGTTCTTC
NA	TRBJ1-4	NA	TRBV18	CASSPEGTEKLFF	TGTGCCAGCTCACCGGAGGGTACGGAAAAACTGTTTTTT
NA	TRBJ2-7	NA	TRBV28	CASSLMRLKDYEQYF	TGTGCCAGCAGTTTAATGCGGTTGAAGGACTACGAGCAGTACTTC
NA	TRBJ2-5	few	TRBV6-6	CASYGSGGRKTQYF	TGTGCCAGCTACGGGAGTGGGGGAAGAAAGACCCAGTACTTC
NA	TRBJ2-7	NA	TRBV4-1	CASSQEPAEGEQYF	TGCGCCAGCAGCCAAGAGCCCGCCGAGGGCGAGCAGTACTTC
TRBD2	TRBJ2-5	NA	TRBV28	CASSSPGTSGSWRETQYF	TGTGCCAGCAGTTCCCCCGGGACTAGCGGATCATGGAGGGAGACCCAGTACTTC
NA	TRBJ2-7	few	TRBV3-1	CASGYFGLTYEQYF	TGTGCCAGCGGATACTTCGGACTTACCTACGAGCAGTACTTC
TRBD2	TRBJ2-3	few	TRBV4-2	CASSQGGQRGGSDTQYF	TGTGCCAGCAGCCAAGGGGGGCAGCGGGGGGGCTCAGATACGCAGTATTTT
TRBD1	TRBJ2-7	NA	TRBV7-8	CASSKDRDTYEQYF	TGTGCCAGCAGCAAGGACAGGGATACCTACGAGCAGTACTTC
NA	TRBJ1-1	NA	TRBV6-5	CASSFSVKTEAFF	TGTGCCAGCAGTTTTTCAGTGAAGACTGAAGCTTTCTTT
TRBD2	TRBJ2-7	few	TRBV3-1	CASSPGLVYEQYF	TGTGCCAGCAGCCCAGGACTAGTCTACGAGCAGTACTTC
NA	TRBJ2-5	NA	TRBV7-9	CASSLDYIAGYQETQYF	TGTGCCAGCAGCTTAGATTACATCGCAGGGTATCAAGAGACCCAGTACTTC
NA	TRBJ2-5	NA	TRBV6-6	CASSLVVTSETQYF	TGTGCCAGCAGCCTCGTAGTTACCTCAGAGACCCAGTACTTC
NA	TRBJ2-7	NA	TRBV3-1	CASSQEGRRRDYEQYF	TGTGCCAGCAGCCAAGAGGGGCGACGGAGGGACTACGAGCAGTACTTC
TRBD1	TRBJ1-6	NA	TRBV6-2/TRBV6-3	CASSPSQGARNSPLHF	TGTGCCAGCAGTCCCTCACAGGGGGCAAGGAATTCACCCCTCCACTTT
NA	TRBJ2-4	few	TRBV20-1	CSARDVNIQYF	TGCAGTGCGAGGGACGTAAACATTCAGTACTTC
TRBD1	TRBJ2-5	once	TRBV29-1	CSVAGDRTLQETQYF	TGCAGCGTCGCCGGGGACAGGACCCTTCAAGAGACCCAGTACTTC
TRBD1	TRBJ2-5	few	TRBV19	CASRETGEPETQYF	TGTGCCAGTAGGGAAACAGGGGAGCCAGAGACCCAGTACTTC
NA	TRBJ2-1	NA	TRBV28	CASSLFSYAGTWFF	TGTGCCAGCAGTTTATTTTCCTACGCGGGAACGTGGTTCTTC
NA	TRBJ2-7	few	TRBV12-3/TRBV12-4	CASSLAIHEQYF	TGTGCCAGCAGTTTAGCGATCCACGAGCAGTACTTC
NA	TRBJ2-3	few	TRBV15	CATSGDLEEADTQYF	TGTGCCACCAGCGGAGACCTAGAGGAGGCAGATACGCAGTATTTT
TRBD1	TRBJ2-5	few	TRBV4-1	CASLTSFGTGVETQYF	TGCGCCAGCTTAACGTCCTTTGGGACAGGGGTAGAGACCCAGTACTTC
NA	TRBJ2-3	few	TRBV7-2	CASSLNVGATDTQYF	TGTGCCAGCAGCTTAAATGTAGGGGCCACAGATACGCAGTATTTT
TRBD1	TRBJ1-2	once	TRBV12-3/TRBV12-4	CASSKFFTGALGYGYTF	TGTGCCAGCAGCAAGTTTTTCACAGGGGCCCTTGGGTATGGCTACACCTTC
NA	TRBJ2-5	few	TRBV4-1	CASSQGGFGTQYF	TGCGCCAGCAGCCAAGGAGGGTTTGGGACCCAGTACTTC
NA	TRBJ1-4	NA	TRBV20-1	CSARERHLDNEKLFF	TGCAGTGCTAGAGAGAGACATCTGGATAATGAAAAACTGTTTTTT
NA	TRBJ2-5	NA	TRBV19	CASSIGPLSTWEQYF	TGTGCCAGTAGTATAGGACCACTATCGACCTGGGAGCAGTACTTC
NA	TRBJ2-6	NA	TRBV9	CASSVGGWAGANVLTF	TGTGCCAGCAGCGTAGGAGGGTGGGCTGGGGCCAACGTCCTGACTTTC
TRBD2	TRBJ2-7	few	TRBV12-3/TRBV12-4	CASSYGGGSSYEQYF	TGTGCCAGCAGTTATGGGGGGGGTAGTTCCTACGAGCAGTACTTC
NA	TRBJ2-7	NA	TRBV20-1	CSAARDQGYEQYF	TGCAGTGCTGCCCGGGACCAGGGTTACGAGCAGTACTTC
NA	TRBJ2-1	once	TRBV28	CASSYKDVSSYNEQFF	TGTGCCAGCAGTTACAAGGACGTGAGCTCCTACAATGAGCAGTTCTTC
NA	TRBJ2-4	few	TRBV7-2	CASSLFDGVVVRNIQYF	TGTGCCAGCAGCTTATTTGACGGCGTTGTGGTCCGAAACATTCAGTACTTC
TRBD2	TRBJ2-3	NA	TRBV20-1	CSARDQREDTQYF	TGCAGTGCGAGAGACCAGCGGGAGGATACGCAGTATTTT
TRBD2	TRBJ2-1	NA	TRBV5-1	CASSLGSSGSSDEQFF	TGCGCCAGCAGCTTGGGGTCTAGCGGGAGTAGTGATGAGCAGTTCTTC
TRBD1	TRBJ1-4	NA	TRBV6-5	CASSFRDRVGEKLFF	TGTGCCAGCAGTTTCAGGGACAGGGTGGGTGAAAAACTGTTTTTT
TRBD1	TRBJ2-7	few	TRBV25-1	CASSEGQAYEQYF	TGTGCCAGCAGTGAAGGACAGGCCTACGAGCAGTACTTC
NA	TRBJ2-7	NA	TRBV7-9	CASSPTPEIYEQYF	TGTGCCAGCAGCCCCACACCGGAAATCTACGAGCAGTACTTC
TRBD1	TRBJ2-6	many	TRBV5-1	CASSLAGTDRLSGANVLTF	TGCGCCAGCAGCTTGGCCGGGACAGATCGTCTCTCTGGGGCCAACGTCCTGACTTTC
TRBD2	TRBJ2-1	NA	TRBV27	CASRLAGSPNEQFF	TGTGCCAGCCGCCTAGCGGGATCCCCCAATGAGCAGTTCTTC
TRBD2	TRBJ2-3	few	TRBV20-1	CSAGGLAGSTDTQYF	TGCAGTGCGGGCGGACTAGCGGGAAGCACAGATACGCAGTATTTT
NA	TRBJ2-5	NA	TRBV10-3	CAISEREAETQYF	TGTGCCATCAGTGAGCGAGAGGCAGAGACCCAGTACTTC
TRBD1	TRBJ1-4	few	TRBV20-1	CSASSGQDLGKLFF	TGCAGTGCTAGTTCGGGACAGGACCTCGGGAAACTGTTTTTT
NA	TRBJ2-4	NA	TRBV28	CASREGQAIQYF	TGTGCCAGCAGGGAGGGACAAGCCATTCAGTACTTC
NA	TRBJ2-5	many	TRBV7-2	CASSLMETQYF	TGTGCCAGCAGCTTAATGGAGACCCAGTACTTC
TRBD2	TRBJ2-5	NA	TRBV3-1	CASSQEGYSGSESGTQYF	TGTGCCAGCAGCCAAGAAGGTTATAGCGGGAGTGAAAGTGGGACCCAGTACTTC
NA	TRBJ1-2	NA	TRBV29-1	CSGEAGDYGYTF	TGCAGCGGGGAGGCAGGGGACTATGGCTACACCTTC
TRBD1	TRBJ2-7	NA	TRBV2	CASRITGDSYEQYF	TGTGCCAGCAGGATAACAGGGGATTCCTACGAGCAGTACTTC
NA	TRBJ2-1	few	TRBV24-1	CATSDTGPYYEQFF	TGTGCCACCAGTGATACGGGACCGTACTATGAGCAGTTCTTC
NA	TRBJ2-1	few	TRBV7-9	CASSLLGTNNEQFF	TGTGCCAGCAGCCTCTTGGGGACGAACAATGAGCAGTTCTTC
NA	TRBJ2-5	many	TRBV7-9	CAEEGRAETQYF	TGTGCGGAGGAGGGGCGAGCAGAGACCCAGTACTTC